This T cell receptor (beta chain) was observed in a study of T cells in localized non-small cell lung cancer. The CDR3 length is 15 residues. CDR1 is LNHDA and CDR2 is SQIVND in the germline V gene (reference sequence). Between the trimmed V and J ends, which lost 8 bases and 0 bases, there was a span of 14 bases. This clone appeared a single time. This table comes from immunoSEQ multiplex PCR, and its TCRdb copy is limited to in-frame clones, with some not included. The sample holds tens of thousands of clones, more than 90% seen once. V usage is TRBV19 and J usage is TRBJ1-3; D may be TRBD1 (6 bases). The receptor was isolated from an older female donor with stage I lung adenocarcinoma. The sequencing here drew on peripheral blood, taken before any cancer treatment. The CDR3 nucleotides read TGTGCCAGTCGAGAGGCCAGGGGCTCTGGAAACACCATATATTTT. Its protein product is CASREARGSGNTIYF.